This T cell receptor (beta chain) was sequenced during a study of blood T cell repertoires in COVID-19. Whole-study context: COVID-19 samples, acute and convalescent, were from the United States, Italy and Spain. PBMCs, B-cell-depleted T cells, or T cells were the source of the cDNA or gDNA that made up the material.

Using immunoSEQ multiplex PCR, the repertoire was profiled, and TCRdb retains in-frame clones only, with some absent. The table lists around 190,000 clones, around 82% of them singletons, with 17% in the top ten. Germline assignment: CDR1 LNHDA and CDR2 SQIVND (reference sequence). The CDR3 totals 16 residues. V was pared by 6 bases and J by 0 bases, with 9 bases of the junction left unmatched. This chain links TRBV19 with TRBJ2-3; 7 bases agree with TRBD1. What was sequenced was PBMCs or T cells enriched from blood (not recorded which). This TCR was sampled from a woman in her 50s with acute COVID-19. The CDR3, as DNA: TGTGCCAGTAGCTCCCAGGGGGTGACGAGCACAGATACGCAGTATTTT. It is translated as CASSSQGVTSTDTQYF. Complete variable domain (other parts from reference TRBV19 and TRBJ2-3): DGGITQSPKYLFRKEGQNVTLSCEQNLNHDAMYWYRQDPGQGLRLIYYSQIVNDFQKGDIAEGYSVSREKKESFPLTVTSAQKNPTAFYLCASSSQGVTSTDTQYFGPGTRLTVL.